The clone carrying this TCR beta chain was found a few times. In the original analysis: Amplification from reference gene primers served as the basis for estimated nucleated cell counts. TCRdb's copy holds only in-frame clones and misses some; the assay was immunoSEQ multiplex PCR. For V, J and clone size, that table is used; D and trimming come from the DNA. The sample shows about 250,000 clones, about 90% of them seen only once. This entry is derived from a study of blood T cell repertoires in COVID-19. Across the study: Sites across the United States, Italy and Spain contributed samples from acute and convalescent COVID-19.

Trimming stripped 6 bases from V and 6 bases from J, with 12 bases between. The CDR3 loop spans 12 amino acids. Germline V gene lookup returns CDR1 MNHEY and CDR2 SVGAGI. Before they entered the study, exposed participants had met a COVID-19 case within 2 weeks. The specimen sequenced was PBMCs or T cells enriched from blood (not recorded which). The clonotype originates from a middle-aged woman who had been exposed to COVID-19. The gene calls are TRBV6-5 and TRBJ2-7; D possibly corresponds to TRBD2 (6 bases). The CDR3 DNA follows: TGTGCCAGCAGATTGACTAGTTCCGAGCAGTACTTC. Translation gives CASRLTSSEQYF.